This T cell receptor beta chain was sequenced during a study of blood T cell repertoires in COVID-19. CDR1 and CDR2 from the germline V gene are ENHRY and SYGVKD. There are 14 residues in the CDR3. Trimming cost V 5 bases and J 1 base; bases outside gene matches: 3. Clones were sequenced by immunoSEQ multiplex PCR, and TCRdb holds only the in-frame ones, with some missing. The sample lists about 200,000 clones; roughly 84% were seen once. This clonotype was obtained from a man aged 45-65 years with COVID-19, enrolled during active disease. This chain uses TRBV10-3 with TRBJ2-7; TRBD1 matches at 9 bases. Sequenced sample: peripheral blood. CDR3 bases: TGTGCCATCAGTTCGACAGGGGGGTCCTACGAGCAGTACTTC. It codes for CAISSTGGSYEQYF.